Presented here are 19 T cell receptor beta chains from one specimen sequenced in a study of T-cell memory formation after mild COVID-19. One entry per CDR3 protein, called by TCRdb with MiXCR from the 5' RACE reads. The repertoire consists of 50,000 or so distinct CDR3 sequences, with roughly a tenth occurring once and the leading ten covering 12%. Sequenced input: PBMCs or a T cell subset sorted from them (not recorded which). These receptor sequences come from an adult woman who had mild COVID-19 (a few samples of this study predate the infection). Cell type and time point are not known.

This clonotype was observed a few times. V gene TRBV19 combines with J gene TRBJ1-1, with D uncertain. CDR1 and CDR2 (germline): LNHDA, SQIVND (reference sequence). V dropped 6 bases and J dropped 1 base, with 6 bases sitting between them. The length of the CDR3 is 12 residues. The chain's CDR3 is CASSPQNTEAFF. Here the CDR3 DNA reads TGTGCCAGTAGCCCCCAGAACACTGAAGCTTTCTTT.

This rearrangement joins TRBV12-3 or TRBV12-4 to TRBJ2-7, with 12 bases matching TRBD2. J lost 5 bases, V lost 6 bases, and 5 bases had no gene match. The CDR3 is 14 residues long. CDR3 region: CASRLAGGRNEQYF. Written as DNA, the CDR3 is TGTGCCAGCAGGCTAGCGGGAGGGAGAAACGAGCAGTACTTC.

V usage is TRBV4-3 and J usage is TRBJ2-1; tentatively, D is TRBD1 or TRBD2 (5 bases each). Trimming took 4 bases from V and 7 from J, leaving 11 bases between them. The CDR3 is 13 residues long. Per the germline V gene, CDR1 is LGHNA and CDR2 is YSLEER. The CDR3: CASSLRGLNEQFF. The CDR3 DNA is TGCGCCAGCAGCCTCCGGGGCCTGAATGAGCAGTTCTTC.

In this sample, this clonotype turned up many times. The chain carries TRBV7-2 and TRBJ2-7; no firm D call. The germline CDR1 and CDR2 sequences are SGHTA and FQGNSA. Trimming took off 4 bases at V and 2 bases at J, with 3 bases between the two ends. This CDR3 has 11 amino acids. CDR3 DNA sequence: TGTGCCAGCAGCTCAGCCTACGAGCAGTACTTC. Translated, it gives CASSSAYEQYF.

The V call is TRBV7-9, the J call TRBJ2-3; D is perhaps TRBD1 or TRBD2 (5 bases each). The CDR3 covers 14 residues. Trimming stripped 5 bases from V and 2 bases from J, with 11 bases between. CDR1 is SEHNR, CDR2 FQNEAQ, per germline (reference sequence). In nucleotides, the CDR3 is TGTGCCAGCAGCACTGAGGGGATCACAGATACGCAGTATTTT. It yields the protein CASSTEGITDTQYF.

With regard to this clonotype: This sequence may be a read error, since a much larger clone differs from it by one base. V is TRBV5-1 and J is TRBJ1-2; tentative D call: TRBD1 (6 bases). Germline assignment: CDR1 SGHRS and CDR2 YFSETQ. V dropped 5 bases and J dropped 4 bases, with 15 bases sitting between them. The CDR3 covers 14 residues. The CDR3 coding sequence is TGCGCCAGCAGTAAGAAGGGGGGTTCCTATGGCTACACCTTC. As protein: CASSKKGGSYGYTF.

This clonotype was detected only a few times. The rearrangement links TRBV5-1 to TRBJ2-2; the D is unclear. The CDR3 has 11 residues. V was shortened by 6 bases and J by 3 bases, with 3 bases between the two germline ends. The germline gives CDR1 SGHRS, CDR2 YFSETQ. The CDR3 DNA is TGCGCCAGCATGGACACCGGGGAGCTGTTTTTT. Translating it yields CASMDTGELFF. The full variable domain, in which reference TRBV5-1 and TRBJ2-2 provide the parts outside the CDR3, is KAGVTQTPRYLIKTRGQQVTLSCSPISGHRSVSWYQQTPGQGLQFLFEYFSETQRNKGNFPGRFSGRQFSNSRSEMNVSTLELGDSALYLCASMDTGELFFGEGSRLTVL.

The chain has TRBV4-2 and TRBJ2-2; D is ambiguous. The germline V gene encodes CDR1 LGHNA and CDR2 YNFKEQ. Trimming left V 1 base short and J 1 base short, with 10 bases between. This CDR3 has 16 amino acids. The CDR3 here is CASSQGAALNTGELFF. Written as DNA, the CDR3 is TGTGCCAGCAGCCAAGGGGCGGCGCTGAACACCGGGGAGCTGTTTTTT.

This clonotype was observed a few times. This chain joins TRBV3-1 and TRBJ2-2; D may be TRBD2 (6 bases). Germline V lookup: CDR1 LGHDT, CDR2 YNNKEL (reference sequence). CDR3 size: 16 residues. The germline V and J ends were trimmed by 3 bases and 5 bases, with 16 bases remaining between them. The CDR3 spells CASSQLGGFGTGELFF. CDR3 in DNA: TGTGCCAGCAGCCAGTTAGGAGGGTTTGGGACCGGGGAGCTGTTTTTT.

The CDR3 DNA sequence: TGTGCCAGCAGCTTACGTGCTGCGGTCTTGGGAAACACCATATATTTT. Its protein is CASSLRAAVLGNTIYF. The chain couples TRBV7-8 to TRBJ1-3; no clear D gene. V lost 2 bases and J 4 bases, leaving 15 bases between the germline ends. CDR3 length: 16 amino acids. Germline V CDR1 and CDR2: SGHVS, FQNEAQ.

Only a few counts were recorded for this clonotype. The chain combines TRBV7-8 with TRBJ1-1; 8 bases are shared with TRBD1. The CDR3 runs 20 residues. Germline assignment: CDR1 SGHVS and CDR2 FQNEAQ. The V segment lost 5 bases and the J segment 0 bases; nucleotides outside the gene matches: 20. This CDR3 reads CASSPRGVQGQGALNTEAFF. The CDR3 DNA sequence: TGTGCCAGCAGCCCTAGAGGAGTACAGGGGCAGGGGGCTTTGAACACTGAAGCTTTCTTT.

CDR3 coding DNA: TGTGCCAGCAGTTTTCCCCGGACTAGCGGGAGAGGATACACCGGGGAGCTGTTTTTT. It is translated as CASSFPRTSGRGYTGELFF. This sequence joins TRBV27 and TRBJ2-2, with 13 bases fitting TRBD2. This CDR3 spans 19 amino acids. Unmatched junction bases numbered 10, after V lost 3 bases and J lost 3 bases. In germline, CDR1 is MNHEY, CDR2 SMNVEV (reference sequence).

By sample fraction, this clonotype is medium-sized. This chain connects TRBV20-1 to TRBJ2-5; 8 nucleotides match TRBD2. From germline, CDR1 is DFQATT and CDR2 SNEGSKA (reference sequence). CDR3 length: 13 residues. CDR3 in amino acids: CGLKRESTETQYF. The DNA for the CDR3 is TGCGGACTAAAGCGGGAGTCGACGGAGACCCAGTACTTC.

This clonotype was observed at least ten times. J is TRBJ2-7 and V is TRBV12-3 or TRBV12-4; TRBD2 matches at 9 bases. This CDR3 comprises 14 residues. With V trimmed by 3 bases and J by 7 bases, 7 bases remained unmatched. CDR3 bases: TGTGCCAGCAGTTTGAGGATAGCGGGAGCGGAGCAGTACTTC. It codes for CASSLRIAGAEQYF.

This clonotype was counted ten times or more. The chain joins TRBV7-9 to TRBJ2-1, with 9 positions matching TRBD2. The CDR3 consists of 14 residues. Looked up from germline, CDR1 is SEHNR and CDR2 is FQNEAQ (reference sequence). After removal of 6 bases from V and 7 bases from J, the junction contained 7 bases not matched to a gene. Here the CDR3 reads CASSMGLALNEQFF. Here the CDR3 DNA reads TGTGCCAGCAGTATGGGACTAGCTCTAAATGAGCAGTTCTTC.

The rearrangement joins TRBV20-1 to TRBJ1-1; 10 nucleotides line up with TRBD1. Trimming cost V 0 bases and J 13 bases; bases outside gene matches: 8. Germline V gives CDR1 DFQATT, CDR2 SNEGSKA (reference sequence). The CDR3 is made up of 13 amino acids. The CDR3 bases are TGCAGTGCTAGAGATCTTATGGGACAGGGGAATTTCTTT. This codes for CSARDLMGQGNFF.

Only a few counts were recorded for this clonotype. The chain recombines TRBV29-1 with TRBJ2-1, with 7 nucleotides matching TRBD2. The length of the CDR3 is 14 residues. Germline CDR1 and CDR2: SQVTM and ANQGSEA. The junction had 4 bases not matched to a gene; V was cut back by 4 bases and J by 1 base. CDR3: CSVGGRRSYNEQFF. The CDR3, as DNA: TGCAGCGTTGGCGGGAGAAGATCCTACAATGAGCAGTTCTTC.

The rearrangement joins TRBV11-2 to TRBJ1-2; no clear D. This CDR3 is built from 15 residues. Trimming removed 1 base from V and 5 bases from J, with 14 bases in between. CDR1 is SGHAT and CDR2 is FQNNGV in the germline V gene. The DNA of the CDR3 is TGTGCCAGCAGCTTAGCTATGGGTTTCGATTATGGCTACACCTTC. Its translation: CASSLAMGFDYGYTF. The entire variable domain, with the rest obtained from reference TRBV11-2 and TRBJ1-2, is as follows: EAGVAQSPRYKIIEKRQSVAFWCNPISGHATLYWYQQILGQGPKLLIQFQNNGVVDDSQLPKDRFSAERLKGVDSTLKIQPAKLEDSAVYLCASSLAMGFDYGYTFGSGTRLTVV.

Many counts were recorded for this clonotype. The chain carries TRBV11-2 and TRBJ2-1, with 9 bases identical to TRBD2. The junction had 10 bases not matched to a gene; V was cut back by 0 bases and J by 4 bases. The CDR3 spans 18 residues. Germline values: CDR1 SGHAT, CDR2 FQNNGV. CDR3 loop: CASSLDPPTSGPYNEQFF. CDR3 bases: TGTGCCAGCAGCTTAGATCCCCCGACTAGCGGACCTTACAATGAGCAGTTCTTC.